This entry concerns a single TCR beta chain. Antigen unknown. This CDR3 is built from 16 residues. V dropped 0 bases and J dropped 7; count of bases not matched to a gene: 6. Germline CDR1 reads MNHNY; CDR2 reads SVGAGI (reference sequence). The data stem from a study of T cell clonotyping in hematopoietic cell transplantation. General study points: Recipient TCR diversity dropped after transplant; expanded clonotypes rose from day 30 to 180.

Libraries were prepared by immunoSEQ multiplex PCR; TCRdb keeps only in-frame clonotypes and omits some of them. The sample has under 6,500 clones, roughly 72% seen once; the top ten hold over 20%. V is TRBV6-6 and J is TRBJ1-2; 12 bases align to TRBD1. The clonotype comes from a female patient aged 50-59 years who had an allogeneic stem cell transplant, so the T cells may come from the graft donor. Some clones in this sample may be carry-over from other donors' samples. The sample in question was PBMCs, obtained 100 days after allogeneic stem cell transplant. DNA of the CDR3: TGTGCCAGCAGTTACTCCCGGGACAGGGGGCGTGTTGGCTACACCTTC. This encodes CASSYSRDRGRVGYTF.